A selection of T cell receptor beta chains follows, all from one sample in a study of human T cells and chemical hapten exposure. TCRdb used MiXCR to reprocess the RACE reads, holding one entry per CDR3 protein. In the table there are approximately 110,000 distinct CDR3 sequences, about a tenth of which are singletons. Sequences were derived from whole blood, sampled in connection with sensitization to the hapten diphenylcyclopropenone (DPC). The receptors here all came from a woman between 35 and 50 years old with alopecia areata. Some clones in this sample may be carry-over from other donors' samples. The CDR3 runs from the conserved cysteine through the conserved F or W. The D gene is left open where the match is weak. Only part of the rows carry a size: once, few, many, or a class if the clone is expanded.

>TRBD1|TRBJ1-2|TRBV27|few
TGTGCCAGCAGCAACAGGGGTCAGGATGGCTACACCTTC
CASSNRGQDGYTF
>TRBD1|TRBJ1-6|TRBV2|few
TGTGCCAGCAGTGAGGGACAGGGTTCCATTTCACCCCTCCACTTT
CASSEGQGSISPLHF
>TRBD1|TRBJ2-2|TRBV4-3|many
TGCGCCAGCACTTCGACAGGGATAAACACCGGGGAGCTGTTTTTT
CASTSTGINTGELFF
>-|TRBJ2-7|TRBV6-5|many
TGTGCCAGCAGTTACGTTGTGTCAGGGAGAGGAGAGCAGTACTTC
CASSYVVSGRGEQYF
>TRBD1|TRBJ2-6|TRBV29-1|-
TGCAGCGTCGGGACAGGTTTCCTCTCTGGGGCCAACGTCCTGACTTTC
CSVGTGFLSGANVLTF
>TRBD1|TRBJ1-1|TRBV12-3/TRBV12-4|many
TGTGCCAGCAGTTCGGGACAGGGGAGCACTGAAGCTTTCTTT
CASSSGQGSTEAFF
>-|TRBJ1-1|TRBV4-1|many
TGCGCCAGCAGCCAAGATCGGGGCAGGGGTAATGTGAACACTGAAGCTTTCTTT
CASSQDRGRGNVNTEAFF
>-|TRBJ2-2|TRBV11-2|few
TGTGCCAGCAGCCGTAGGGGGAACACCGGGGAGCTGTTTTTT
CASSRRGNTGELFF
>-|TRBJ1-1|TRBV12-3/TRBV12-4|few
TGTGCCAGCAGTTTCGTGGGCGGAAACACTGAAGCTTTCTTT
CASSFVGGNTEAFF
>-|TRBJ1-4|TRBV4-2|many
TGTGCCAGTAAGGTAGCAGCCGCAACTAATGAAAAACTGTTTTTT
CASKVAAATNEKLFF
>TRBD1|TRBJ2-1|TRBV20-1|-
TGCAGTGCTAATTCCAACGTCCCGGGACAGGGAGGGGAGCAGTTCTTC
CSANSNVPGQGGEQFF
>-|TRBJ2-5|TRBV5-1|many
TGCGCCAGCAGTTCCTGGTACCAAGAGACCCAGTACTTC
CASSSWYQETQYF
>-|TRBJ1-2|TRBV5-5|-
TGTGCCAGCAGCTCTAACCCAATTTTTGACTATGGCTACACCTTC
CASSSNPIFDYGYTF